One sample yielded the 28 T cell receptor beta chains listed below, sequenced in a study of long-term antiretroviral therapy in people with HIV. Researchers ran immunoSEQ v3.0 at survey level. Clones were sequenced by immunoSEQ multiplex PCR, and TCRdb holds only the in-frame ones, with some missing. This sample has tens of thousands of clones; about 86% occur once, and the top ten carry roughly 6%. Material: unsorted PBMCs, obtained 0.7 years before starting antiretroviral therapy. These receptors all come from a man aged 25 to 40 with HIV.

This chain joins TRBV10-3 and TRBJ1-2; no clear D. CDR1 is ENHRY, CDR2 SYGVKD, per germline. CDR3 length: 14 residues. The V and J ends lost 9 bases and 0 bases respectively, with 14 bases between them. Here the CDR3 DNA reads TGTGCCATATTGCCCTCAGGAGCTAACTATGGCTACACCTTC. As protein: CAILPSGANYGYTF.

V and J are TRBV6-6 and TRBJ2-1; perhaps TRBD1 as D (6 bases). The length of the CDR3 is 15 residues. Germline CDR1 is MNHNY and CDR2 is SVGAGI (reference sequence). Between the trimmed V and J ends, which lost 1 base and 0 bases, there was a span of 7 bases. The DNA of the CDR3 is TGTGCCAGCAGTTACTGGGACACCTCCTACAATGAGCAGTTCTTC. It translates to CASSYWDTSYNEQFF.

V gene TRBV9 combines with J gene TRBJ2-1, with D hard to call. V shed 0 bases and J shed 0 bases, with 7 bases lying between them. This CDR3 contains 15 residues. Per germline, CDR1 SGDLS and CDR2 YYNGEE. The CDR3: CASSVVPSSYNEQFF. CDR3 bases: TGTGCCAGCAGCGTAGTCCCGAGCTCCTACAATGAGCAGTTCTTC.

The rearrangement uses TRBV27 and TRBJ2-7; TRBD1 matches at 8 bases. This CDR3 is built from 13 residues. CDR1 and CDR2 from the germline V gene are MNHEY and SMNVEV (reference sequence). The V segment lost 8 bases and the J segment 3 bases; nucleotides outside the gene matches: 6. CDR3 sequence (DNA): TGTGCCAGCGGTATCGGACAGGGCTACGAGCAGTACTTC. Translated, it gives CASGIGQGYEQYF.

J is TRBJ1-5 and V is TRBV15; 8 bases line up with TRBD1. The CDR3 loop spans 17 amino acids. The trim removed 4 bases at V and 0 bases at J, leaving 8 bases unmatched. CDR1 LNHNV and CDR2 YYDKDF come from the germline V gene (reference sequence). The CDR3 sequence: CATSTIRGTGSNQPQHF. CDR3 in DNA: TGTGCCACCAGCACTATAAGGGGGACAGGTAGCAATCAGCCCCAGCATTTT. The variable domain in full, completed from reference TRBV15 and TRBJ1-5, reads DAMVIQNPRYQVTQFGKPVTLSCSQTLNHNVMYWYQQKSSQAPKLLFHYYDKDFNNEADTPDNFQSRRPNTSFCFLDIRSPGLGDTAMYLCATSTIRGTGSNQPQHFGDGTRLSIL.

The chain recombines TRBV7-9 with TRBJ2-7; D might be TRBD1 (6 bases). V lost 3 bases to trimming and J lost 4 bases, with 19 bases between them. The CDR3 runs 16 residues. Germline V gene sequence: CDR1 SEHNR, CDR2 FQNEAQ (reference sequence). The CDR3: CASSFSTGLLIYEQYF. CDR3 sequence (DNA): TGTGCCAGCAGCTTCTCGACAGGCCTTTTAATTTACGAGCAGTACTTC.

V usage is TRBV19 and J usage is TRBJ2-5; D possibly corresponds to TRBD1 (7 bases). From germline, CDR1 is LNHDA and CDR2 SQIVND (reference sequence). V dropped 10 bases and J dropped 1 base, with 13 bases sitting between them. CDR3 length: 13 amino acids. This CDR3 reads CATAGQFQETQYF. Written as DNA, the CDR3 is TGTGCCACCGCGGGACAGTTCCAAGAGACCCAGTACTTC.

The chain employs TRBV29-1 and TRBJ1-5; the D gene is possibly TRBD1 (6 bases). The germline V and J ends were trimmed by 4 bases and 4 bases, with 11 bases remaining between them. This CDR3 is built from 13 residues. Germline V gene data show CDR1 as SQVTM and CDR2 as ANQGSEA. In DNA form, the CDR3 reads TGCAGCGTTGGAGACAGGTTAAATCAGCCCCAGCATTTT. It yields the protein CSVGDRLNQPQHF.

CDR3 nucleotide sequence: TGTGCCAGCAGCTTAGTTGCCGGGACAGGGCCCCGTGAAGCTTTCTTT. This encodes CASSLVAGTGPREAFF. This rearrangement joins TRBV7-2 to TRBJ1-1, with TRBD1 matching over 9 bases. V was pared by 1 base and J by 7 bases, with 10 bases of the junction left unmatched. The CDR3 totals 16 residues. In germline, CDR1 is SGHTA, CDR2 FQGNSA. Full variable domain (remainder filled in from reference TRBV7-2 and TRBJ1-1): GAGVSQSPSNKVTEKGKDVELRCDPISGHTALYWYRQSLGQGLEFLIYFQGNSAPDKSGLPSDRFSAERTGGSVSTLTIQRTQQEDSAVYLCASSLVAGTGPREAFFGQGTRLTVV.

This chain uses TRBV6-5 with TRBJ2-7, with a possible D match to TRBD2 (5 bases). CDR1 MNHEY and CDR2 SVGAGI come from the germline V gene. V dropped 0 bases and J dropped 0 bases, with 9 bases sitting between them. The length of the CDR3 is 15 residues. The CDR3 protein is CASSYSRDPSYEQYF. In DNA form, the CDR3 reads TGTGCCAGCAGTTACTCCCGGGATCCCTCCTACGAGCAGTACTTC.

The chain joins TRBV5-1 to TRBJ2-3; 7 positions match TRBD1. This CDR3 is 14 amino acids long. Germline V gives CDR1 SGHRS, CDR2 YFSETQ. V shed 4 bases, J shed 4 bases, and the junction held 6 bases outside the gene matches. CDR3 DNA: TGCGCCAGCAGCCCCAGACAGGGTCCAGATACGCAGTATTTT. Translated, it gives CASSPRQGPDTQYF.

This chain joins TRBV5-4 and TRBJ2-7, with D tentatively TRBD2 (6 bases). V was pared by 5 bases and J by 0 bases, with 12 bases between. The V gene's germline CDR1 is SGHNT and CDR2 YYREEE (reference sequence). CDR3 length equals 14 residues. In DNA form, the CDR3 reads TGTGCCAGCAGGACACGGGGGAGCTCCTACGAGCAGTACTTC. Translated: CASRTRGSSYEQYF.

The chain uses TRBV27 and TRBJ1-1, with 8 positions matching TRBD1. J gave up 5 bases and V 5 bases, and 10 bases lay outside the gene matches. Germline CDR1 and CDR2: MNHEY and SMNVEV (reference sequence). This CDR3 comprises 15 residues. As DNA, the CDR3 is TGTGCCAGCAGTCCGTTCCAGGGGGCCTGGACTGAAGCTTTCTTT. It translates to CASSPFQGAWTEAFF.

This chain links TRBV30 with TRBJ2-4; TRBD2 is a possible D gene (5 bases). This CDR3 region has 14 residues. V gave up 4 bases and J gave up 6 bases, with 16 bases separating them. CDR1 is GTSNPN, CDR2 SVGIG, per germline (reference sequence). The CDR3 region has the DNA TGTGCCTGGACCCCCGGGGAGTTAAGAAACATTCAGTACTTC. This gives the protein CAWTPGELRNIQYF.

The chain joins TRBV2 to TRBJ1-5; possible D gene TRBD1, 6 bases. The CDR3 extends over 16 amino acids. V lost 5 bases and J lost 1, with 15 bases in between. Per the germline V gene, CDR1 is SNHLY and CDR2 is FYNNEI. CDR3 bases: TGTGCCAGCAGTCACCTACAGGGACAAAGCAATCAGCCCCAGCATTTT. Amino acids: CASSHLQGQSNQPQHF.

The CDR3 spells CASLKSEVWGNYGYTF. For the CDR3, the DNA is TGTGCCAGCCTCAAGTCGGAGGTTTGGGGTAACTATGGCTACACCTTC. V gene TRBV7-9 combines with J gene TRBJ1-2; no reliable D call. The germline gives CDR1 SEHNR, CDR2 FQNEAQ (reference sequence). The V and J ends lost 8 bases and 1 base respectively, with 20 bases between them. The length of the CDR3 is 16 residues.

This clone was found a few times. The V and J genes are TRBV6-6 and TRBJ1-5; 9 nucleotides match TRBD1. The CDR3 is 16 residues long. CDR1 is MNHNY and CDR2 is SVGAGI in the germline V gene (reference sequence). J lost 5 bases, V lost 5 bases, and 10 bases had no gene match. The CDR3: CASSRLIRDRDQPQHF. The CDR3 nucleotides read TGTGCCAGCAGTCGATTAATCCGGGACAGGGATCAGCCCCAGCATTTT.

The chain couples TRBV6-5 to TRBJ1-6; TRBD1 might be the D (5 bases). The ends were cut back, 2 bases at V and 10 bases at J, with 15 bases in the middle. Germline CDR1 is MNHEY and CDR2 is SVGAGI. This CDR3 region has 15 residues. As DNA, the CDR3 is TGTGCCAGCAGTTACACCAGGGAGTCTGGGTCACCCCTCCACTTT. Translating it yields CASSYTRESGSPLHF.

V usage is TRBV15 and J usage is TRBJ2-7; D unclear. The CDR3 sequence is 15 residues long. Germline CDR1 LNHNV, CDR2 YYDKDF (reference sequence). V was pared by 5 bases and J by 2 bases, with 16 bases between. This CDR3 reads CATSDSQRYPYEQYF. The CDR3 DNA reads TGTGCCACCAGCGATTCACAGCGTTATCCCTACGAGCAGTACTTC.

This clone was seen a single time. This chain links TRBV6-6 with TRBJ2-2, with unresolved D. Trimming removed 3 bases at V and 2 bases at J, with 13 bases between. CDR1 and CDR2 (germline): MNHNY, SVGAGI (reference sequence). The CDR3 length is 16 residues. The CDR3, as DNA: TGTGCCAGCAGTTATTTCGACATCAGAAACACCGGGGAGCTGTTTTTT. Translated: CASSYFDIRNTGELFF.

This chain uses TRBV7-9 with TRBJ2-7; the D is unclear. The CDR3 has 13 amino acids. Per germline, CDR1 SEHNR and CDR2 FQNEAQ (reference sequence). The V and J ends lost 3 bases and 4 bases respectively, with 10 bases between them. The DNA of the CDR3 is TGTGCCAGCAGCTTTTTGGGAAATTACGAGCAGTACTTC. Translating gives CASSFLGNYEQYF. Together with reference TRBV7-9 and TRBJ2-7, the CDR3 gives the full variable domain: DTGVSQNPRHKITKRGQNVTFRCDPISEHNRLYWYRQTLGQGPEFLTYFQNEAQLEKSRLLSDRFSAERPKGSFSTLEIQRTEQGDSAMYLCASSFLGNYEQYFGPGTRLTVT.

The CDR3 DNA is TGTGCCTGGAGTGAGGGGGCCCCCACCGGGGAGCTGTTTTTT. This gives the protein CAWSEGAPTGELFF. The V gene is TRBV30, the J gene TRBJ2-2; 7 bases align to TRBD1. V was pared by 1 base and J by 4 bases, with 3 bases of the junction left unmatched. Per germline, CDR1 GTSNPN and CDR2 SVGIG (reference sequence). This CDR3 has 14 residues.

This clone was observed a handful of times. J is TRBJ2-2 and V is TRBV6-1; TRBD1 is a possible D gene (6 bases). The length of the CDR3 is 15 residues. The V and J ends lost 6 bases and 2 bases respectively, with 13 bases between them. Per the germline V gene, CDR1 is MNHNS and CDR2 is SASEGT. CDR3 sequence: CASSLTGFNTGELFF. CDR3 DNA sequence: TGTGCCAGCAGCCTCACAGGGTTCAACACCGGGGAGCTGTTTTTT.

The genes are TRBV11-1 and TRBJ1-5, with a possible D match to TRBD1 (6 bases). CDR3 size: 15 residues. Germline V lookup: CDR1 SGHAT, CDR2 FQDESV (reference sequence). V was pared by 3 bases and J by 8 bases, with 17 bases between. The CDR3 is CASSLGHRDHEPQHF. In DNA form, the CDR3 reads TGTGCCAGCAGCTTGGGCCACAGGGATCACGAGCCCCAGCATTTT.

This clone was detected only once. The V call is TRBV5-6, the J call TRBJ1-2; D unclear. Per germline, CDR1 SGHDT and CDR2 YYEEEE. The CDR3 length is 15 residues. V lost 4 bases, J lost 0 bases, and 13 bases lay in between. The CDR3 region has the DNA TGTGCCAGCAGCCCCCCTGACGGTCCTAACTATGGCTACACCTTC. Amino acid sequence: CASSPPDGPNYGYTF.

J is TRBJ1-3 and V is TRBV18; D is undetermined. The germline V gene encodes CDR1 KGHSH and CDR2 LQKENI. V was pared by 3 bases and J by 0 bases, with 9 bases between. The CDR3 spans 15 residues. CDR3 sequence reads: CASSPVPSSGNTIYF. The DNA for the CDR3 is TGTGCCAGCTCACCGGTGCCTTCCTCTGGAAACACCATATATTTT.

V gene TRBV6-1 combines with J gene TRBJ1-3; D is possibly TRBD1 (5 bases). V was shortened by 11 bases and J by 0 bases, with 5 bases between the two germline ends. The germline gives CDR1 MNHNS, CDR2 SASEGT. The CDR3 loop spans 11 amino acids. The CDR3 DNA follows: TGTGCCGGGGGCTCTGGAAACACCATATATTTT. Translating gives CAGGSGNTIYF.

The gene calls are TRBV11-2 and TRBJ2-5, with D unresolved. Trimming stripped 5 bases from V and 4 bases from J, with 8 bases between. This CDR3 comprises 12 residues. Looked up from germline, CDR1 is SGHAT and CDR2 is FQNNGV. Here the CDR3 DNA reads TGTGCCAGCAGCACCATGGCAGAGACCCAGTACTTC. This translates into CASSTMAETQYF.